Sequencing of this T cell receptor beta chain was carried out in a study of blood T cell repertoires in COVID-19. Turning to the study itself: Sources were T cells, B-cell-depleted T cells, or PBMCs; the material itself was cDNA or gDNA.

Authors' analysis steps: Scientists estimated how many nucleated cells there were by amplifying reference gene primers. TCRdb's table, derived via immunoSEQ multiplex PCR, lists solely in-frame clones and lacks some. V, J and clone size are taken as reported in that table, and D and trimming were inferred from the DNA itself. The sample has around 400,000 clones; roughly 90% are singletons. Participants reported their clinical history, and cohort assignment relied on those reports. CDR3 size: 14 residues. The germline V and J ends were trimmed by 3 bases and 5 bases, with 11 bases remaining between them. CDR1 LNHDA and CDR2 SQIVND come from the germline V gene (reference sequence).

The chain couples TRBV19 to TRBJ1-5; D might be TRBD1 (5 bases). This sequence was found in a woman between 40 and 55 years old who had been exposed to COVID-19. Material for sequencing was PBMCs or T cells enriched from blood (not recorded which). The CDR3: CASSIGGGDQPQHF. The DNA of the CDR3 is TGTGCCAGTAGTATTGGAGGAGGGGATCAGCCCCAGCATTTT. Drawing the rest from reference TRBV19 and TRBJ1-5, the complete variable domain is DGGITQSPKYLFRKEGQNVTLSCEQNLNHDAMYWYRQDPGQGLRLIYYSQIVNDFQKGDIAEGYSVSREKKESFPLTVTSAQKNPTAFYLCASSIGGGDQPQHFGDGTRLSIL.